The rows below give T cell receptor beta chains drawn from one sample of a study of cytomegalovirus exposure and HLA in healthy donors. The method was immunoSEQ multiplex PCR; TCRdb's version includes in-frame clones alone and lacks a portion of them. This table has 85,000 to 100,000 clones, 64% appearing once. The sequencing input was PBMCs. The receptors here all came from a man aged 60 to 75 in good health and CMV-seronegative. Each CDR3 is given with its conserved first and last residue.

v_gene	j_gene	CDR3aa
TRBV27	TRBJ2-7	CASRGRWGGLREQYF
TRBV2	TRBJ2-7	CASSEQDPYEQYF
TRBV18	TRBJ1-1	CAGRQGLNTEAFF
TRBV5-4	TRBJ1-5	CASSTEPGFHPQHF
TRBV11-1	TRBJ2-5	CASSLEGAETQYF
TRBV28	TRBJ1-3	CASGTGDSGNTIYF
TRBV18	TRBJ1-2	CASSPEADVLRRDGYTF
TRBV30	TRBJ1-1	CAWSTGRNTEAFF
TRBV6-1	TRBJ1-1	CASSEGTANTEAFF
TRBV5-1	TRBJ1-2	CASSPDTYYGYTF
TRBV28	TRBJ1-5	CASSKQAGNQPQHF
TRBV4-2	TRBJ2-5	CASSQVAASGEETQYF
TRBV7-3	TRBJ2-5	CASSLSTSGGQETQYF
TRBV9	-	CASSVGATGVSYEQYF
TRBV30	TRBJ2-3	CAWSIEGLAADTQYF
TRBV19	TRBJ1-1	CASSDRGLMNTEAFF
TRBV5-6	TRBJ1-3	CASSFSDRDFANTIYF
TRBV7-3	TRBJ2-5	CASSFGGGGETQYF
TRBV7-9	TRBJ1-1	CASIRFETEAFF
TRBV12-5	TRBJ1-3	CASGLGQGRSGNTIYF
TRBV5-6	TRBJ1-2	CASSKTGVGYTF
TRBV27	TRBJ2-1	CASGVAGYRDEQFF
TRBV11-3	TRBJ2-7	CASSSLAGGRYEQYF
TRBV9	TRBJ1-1	CASSVGGGMGTEAFF
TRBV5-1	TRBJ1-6	CASSFKEGNSPLHF
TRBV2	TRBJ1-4	CASSEGTGDEKLFF
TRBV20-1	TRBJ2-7	CSARDNYEQYF
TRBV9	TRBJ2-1	CASSVDPAGGLRNEQFF
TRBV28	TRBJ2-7	CASSLLGYEQYF
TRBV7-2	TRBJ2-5	CASSGGLAGAETQYF
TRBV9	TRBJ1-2	CASSEGMAGAGYTF
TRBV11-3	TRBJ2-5	CASSYPRSQQETQYF
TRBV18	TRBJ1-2	CASSPLGRDANYGYTF
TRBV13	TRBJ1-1	CASSLGAGTVNTEAFF
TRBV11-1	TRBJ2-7	CASAPQRYYEQYF
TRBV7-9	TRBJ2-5	CASSLQRMYQETQYF
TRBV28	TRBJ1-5	CATSGDQPQHF
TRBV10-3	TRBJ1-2	CAISEWDRVGGYTF
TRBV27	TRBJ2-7	CASSLNRNSYEQYF
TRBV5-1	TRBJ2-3	CASSDITGVDTQYF
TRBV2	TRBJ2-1	CASSEELAGYNEQFF
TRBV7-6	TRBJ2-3	CASSDGVTNTDTQYF
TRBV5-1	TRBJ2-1	CASSIAGGANNEQFF
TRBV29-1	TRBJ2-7	CSVSPDGTGYEQYF
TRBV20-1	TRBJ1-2	CSARKGYGYTF
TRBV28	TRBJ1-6	CASSPGQGINSPLHF
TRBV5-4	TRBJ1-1	CASSFGHSMNTEAFF
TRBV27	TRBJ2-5	CASSSPSPGGPETQYF
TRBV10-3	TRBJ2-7	CAISERGLFYEQYF
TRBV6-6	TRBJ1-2	CASSRTGTGGYGYTF